The 32 T cell receptor beta chains listed next were all sequenced from one sample in a study of blood T cell repertoires in COVID-19. Method: immunoSEQ multiplex PCR; TCRdb's copy keeps in-frame clones and lacks some. The table records 50,000 to 75,000 clones, 65% to 85% of them present only once. Sequencing was done on a sample of peripheral blood. Source of these receptors: a woman over 75 with active or convalescent COVID-19.

The rearrangement links TRBV29-1 to TRBJ1-2, with D perhaps TRBD1 (5 bases). Trimming took off 7 bases at V and 8 bases at J, with 20 bases between the two ends. The CDR3 covers 13 residues. Germline V gene sequence: CDR1 SQVTM, CDR2 ANQGSEA. The CDR3 sequence is CSASNLWGYGYTF. In DNA, the CDR3 is TGCAGCGCTAGCAACCTTTGGGGCTACGGCTACACCTTC.

CDR3 sequence reads: CASSSTGIITVLTF. In DNA form, the CDR3 reads TGTGCCAGCAGCTCGACAGGGATCATCACCGTCCTGACTTTC. The chain employs TRBV7-9 and TRBJ2-6; TRBD1 agrees at 7 bases. V dropped 4 bases and J dropped 12; count of bases not matched to a gene: 9. Per germline, CDR1 SEHNR and CDR2 FQNEAQ (reference sequence). CDR3 length: 14 amino acids.

The chain employs TRBV19 and TRBJ1-5, with 9 bases matching TRBD1. The junction had 9 bases not matched to a gene; V was cut back by 5 bases and J by 7 bases. From germline, CDR1 is LNHDA and CDR2 SQIVND (reference sequence). The CDR3 is made up of 15 amino acids. CDR3 in amino acids: CASSASTGGKQPQHF. CDR3 nucleotide sequence: TGTGCCAGTAGTGCCTCGACAGGGGGTAAGCAGCCCCAGCATTTT.

The CDR3: CAISESGENYGYTF. The CDR3 DNA follows: TGTGCCATCAGTGAGTCGGGCGAGAACTATGGCTACACCTTC. The gene calls are TRBV10-3 and TRBJ1-2; no firm D call. This CDR3 contains 14 residues. V gave up 0 bases and J gave up 2 bases, with 7 bases separating them. Germline V gives CDR1 ENHRY, CDR2 SYGVKD.

This clone was detected only a few times. V usage is TRBV5-5 and J usage is TRBJ2-5, with 10 bases that match TRBD1. Per the germline V gene, CDR1 is SGHKS and CDR2 is YYEKEE (reference sequence). J lost 4 bases, V lost 5 bases, and 11 bases had no gene match. This CDR3 is 16 amino acids long. DNA of the CDR3: TGTGCCAGCAGGCCCGGGACAGGGGCTTATCGAGAGACCCAGTACTTC. Amino acids: CASRPGTGAYRETQYF.

This clone was seen a few times. Other DNA sequences of this sample code for an identical CDR3. This chain connects TRBV7-9 to TRBJ2-7, with 7 bases lining up with TRBD1. The CDR3 sequence is 13 residues long. The V and J ends lost 3 bases and 3 bases, in that order; junction bases with no gene match: 2. Germline V gene sequence: CDR1 SEHNR, CDR2 FQNEAQ (reference sequence). CDR3 nucleotides: TGTGCCAGCAGCTTGGGACAGTTCTACGAGCAGTACTTC. Its translation: CASSLGQFYEQYF.

The V call is TRBV29-1, the J call TRBJ2-5; TRBD2 is a possible D gene (7 bases). V shed 6 bases and J shed 4 bases, with 18 bases lying between them. There are 14 residues in the CDR3. In germline, CDR1 is SQVTM, CDR2 ANQGSEA. The CDR3 here is CSVPGGAQRETQYF. The DNA for the CDR3 is TGCAGCGTCCCTGGGGGGGCTCAGAGAGAGACCCAGTACTTC.

The V and J genes are TRBV29-1 and TRBJ1-1; 7 nucleotides match TRBD1. Germline CDR1 and CDR2: SQVTM and ANQGSEA. The J segment lost 11 bases and the V segment lost 0 bases, leaving 0 bases of the junction unmatched. CDR3 length: 10 residues. The CDR3 DNA follows: TGCAGCGTTGAAGAACAGGGGGCTTTCTTT. Translating gives CSVEEQGAFF.

The rearrangement uses TRBV30 and TRBJ1-5, with D possibly being TRBD1 (6 bases). The CDR3 has 14 amino acids. V lost 4 bases and J 7 bases, leaving 17 bases between the germline ends. From germline, CDR1 is GTSNPN and CDR2 SVGIG (reference sequence). The CDR3 is CAWTPNREGQPQHF. As DNA, the CDR3 is TGTGCCTGGACCCCCAACAGGGAGGGCCAGCCCCAGCATTTT.

This chain uses TRBV6-2 or TRBV6-3 with TRBJ1-2; TRBD1 matches at 7 bases. This CDR3 is built from 12 residues. V trimming: 4 bases; J trimming: 8 bases; junction bases outside the gene matches: 4. Germline CDR1 MNHEY, CDR2 SVGEGT. The CDR3 coding sequence is TGTGCCAGCAGTTTTGGGACAGAGGGCTACACCTTC. Its translation: CASSFGTEGYTF.

The chain links TRBV25-1 to TRBJ1-1; 7 nucleotides agree with TRBD1. The CDR3 extends over 15 amino acids. Trimming cost V 2 bases and J 6 bases; bases outside gene matches: 9. The V gene's germline CDR1 is MGHDK and CDR2 SYGVNS. The CDR3 region is CASSEVVGGWPEAFF. The CDR3 coding sequence is TGTGCCAGCAGTGAAGTCGTAGGGGGCTGGCCTGAAGCTTTCTTT.

The rearrangement uses TRBV29-1 and TRBJ1-1; D is undetermined. Germline V gene lookup returns CDR1 SQVTM and CDR2 ANQGSEA. The CDR3 runs 13 residues. The ends were cut back, 7 bases at V and 8 bases at J, with 20 bases in the middle. CDR3 loop: CSAEAFSGREAFF. The DNA for the CDR3 is TGCAGCGCCGAGGCTTTTTCGGGGAGAGAAGCTTTCTTT.

The rearrangement links TRBV6-5 to TRBJ1-6, with 9 bases aligning to TRBD1. The CDR3 loop spans 15 amino acids. V was pared by 5 bases and J by 7 bases, with 6 bases of the junction left unmatched. Germline V gives CDR1 MNHEY, CDR2 SVGAGI. The CDR3: CASSQNTGGNSPLHF. CDR3 nucleotide sequence: TGTGCCAGCAGTCAGAATACAGGGGGCAATTCACCCCTCCACTTT.

V usage is TRBV5-1 and J usage is TRBJ1-2; TRBD1 might be the D (6 bases). This CDR3 spans 15 amino acids. Germline loops: CDR1 SGHRS, CDR2 YFSETQ. Between the trimmed V and J ends, which lost 0 bases and 2 bases, there was a span of 11 bases. CDR3 protein: CASSLVTGTNYGYTF. In DNA form, the CDR3 reads TGCGCCAGCAGCTTGGTCACAGGGACCAACTATGGCTACACCTTC.

The sample holds one count of this clone. The V gene is TRBV30, the J gene TRBJ2-7; D is possibly TRBD2 (6 bases). This CDR3 is 13 amino acids long. Trimming removed 3 bases from V and 4 bases from J, with 13 bases in between. The V gene's germline CDR1 is GTSNPN and CDR2 SVGIG (reference sequence). CDR3: CAWRFGGRYEQYF. The CDR3, as DNA: TGTGCCTGGAGGTTTGGGGGGAGGTACGAGCAGTACTTC.

The chain uses TRBV11-2 and TRBJ1-2; 9 bases agree with TRBD1. The V gene's germline CDR1 is SGHAT and CDR2 FQNNGV. The junction had 5 bases not matched to a gene; V was cut back by 1 base and J by 8 bases. The CDR3 spans 14 residues. This CDR3 is CASSLVQGAGGYTF. CDR3 nucleotide sequence: TGTGCCAGCAGCTTAGTACAGGGGGCTGGAGGCTACACCTTC. Full variable domain (outside the CDR3, taken from reference TRBV11-2 and TRBJ1-2): EAGVAQSPRYKIIEKRQSVAFWCNPISGHATLYWYQQILGQGPKLLIQFQNNGVVDDSQLPKDRFSAERLKGVDSTLKIQPAKLEDSAVYLCASSLVQGAGGYTFGSGTRLTVV.

The genes are TRBV30 and TRBJ2-6; 8 positions agree with TRBD1. V lost 2 bases, J lost 0 bases, and 3 bases stayed unmatched. Germline V gives CDR1 GTSNPN, CDR2 SVGIG (reference sequence). CDR3 length equals 16 residues. The CDR3 region is CAWSKQGVSGANVLTF. CDR3 nucleotide sequence: TGTGCCTGGAGTAAACAGGGGGTCTCTGGGGCCAACGTCCTGACTTTC. Together with reference TRBV30 and TRBJ2-6, the CDR3 gives the full variable domain: SQTIHQWPATLVQPVGSPLSLECTVEGTSNPNLYWYRQAAGRGLQLLFYSVGIGQISSEVPQNLSASRPQDRQFILSSKKLLLSDSGFYLCAWSKQGVSGANVLTFGAGSRLTVL.

The rearrangement joins TRBV30 to TRBJ1-1; no clear D gene. The germline gives CDR1 GTSNPN, CDR2 SVGIG (reference sequence). The CDR3 covers 13 residues. V lost 5 bases and J 4 bases, leaving 14 bases between the germline ends. The CDR3 is CAWLLKSGTEAFF. CDR3 bases: TGTGCCTGGTTGCTTAAATCGGGCACTGAAGCTTTCTTT. Together with reference TRBV30 and TRBJ1-1, the CDR3 gives the full variable domain: SQTIHQWPATLVQPVGSPLSLECTVEGTSNPNLYWYRQAAGRGLQLLFYSVGIGQISSEVPQNLSASRPQDRQFILSSKKLLLSDSGFYLCAWLLKSGTEAFFGQGTRLTVV.

V gene TRBV5-1 combines with J gene TRBJ2-5, with 8 bases identical to TRBD2. The germline CDR1 and CDR2 sequences are SGHRS and YFSETQ. The V segment lost 4 bases and the J segment 5 bases; nucleotides outside the gene matches: 10. The CDR3 runs to 15 residues. The CDR3 here is CASSLEAGEWETQYF. In DNA, the CDR3 is TGCGCCAGCAGCCTCGAAGCGGGGGAGTGGGAGACCCAGTACTTC.

The chain combines TRBV5-1 with TRBJ2-1, with 7 nucleotides matching TRBD2. There are 15 residues in the CDR3. With V trimmed by 2 bases and J by 1 base, 3 bases remained unmatched. The germline gives CDR1 SGHRS, CDR2 YFSETQ. The CDR3 loop is CASSLYGGSYNEQFF. CDR3 bases: TGCGCCAGCAGCTTATACGGGGGGTCCTACAATGAGCAGTTCTTC.

The chain recombines TRBV6-6 with TRBJ2-1; D not certain. The CDR3 totals 12 residues. The V gene lost 5 bases and the J gene lost 3 bases, with 5 bases spanning the gap. Germline CDR1 MNHNY, CDR2 SVGAGI (reference sequence). The chain's CDR3 is CASSRDYNEQFF. The CDR3 DNA sequence: TGTGCCAGCAGTAGAGACTACAATGAGCAGTTCTTC.

The chain links TRBV5-4 to TRBJ1-2; 7 bases align to TRBD1. The CDR3 totals 16 residues. Germline lookup yields CDR1 SGHNT and CDR2 YYREEE (reference sequence). V lost 0 bases and J lost 5; bases outside the gene matches: 10. The CDR3 nucleotides read TGTGCCAGCAGCTTGGGGGACAGCCGACAGTTTTATGGCTACACCTTC. Amino acid sequence: CASSLGDSRQFYGYTF. The full variable domain, in which reference TRBV5-4 and TRBJ1-2 provide the parts outside the CDR3, is ETGVTQSPTHLIKTRGQQVTLRCSSQSGHNTVSWYQQALGQGPQFIFQYYREEENGRGNFPPRFSGLQFPNYSSELNVNALELDDSALYLCASSLGDSRQFYGYTFGSGTRLTVV.

This clone has just one count. V gene TRBV18 combines with J gene TRBJ1-5, with 10 bases fitting TRBD1. CDR1 is KGHSH, CDR2 LQKENI, per germline. The CDR3 loop spans 16 amino acids. V lost 3 bases, J lost 4 bases, and 6 bases stayed unmatched. The CDR3 DNA reads as TGTGCCAGCTCACCGTCGCGGACAGGGGGGAATCAGCCCCAGCATTTT. This sequence encodes CASSPSRTGGNQPQHF.

CDR3 coding DNA: TGTGCCAGCAGTTATCGGGGCGGGGGGTCTGATACGCAGTATTTT. Its protein product is CASSYRGGGSDTQYF. V gene TRBV6-6 combines with J gene TRBJ2-3; TRBD2 matches 8 bases. Germline V gene data show CDR1 as MNHNY and CDR2 as SVGAGI (reference sequence). The CDR3 loop spans 15 amino acids. Trimming took 3 bases from V and 6 from J; bases not matched to a gene: 8.

This clone was seen a few times. The J gene is TRBJ1-2, the V gene TRBV3-1 (or the pseudogene TRBV3-2); the D gene is possibly TRBD1 (5 bases). The CDR3 extends over 14 amino acids. Trimming removed 3 bases at V and 0 bases at J, with 8 bases between. Germline V CDR1 and CDR2: LGHDT, YNNKEL (reference sequence). The CDR3 reads CASSQDTANYGYTF. For the CDR3, the DNA is TGTGCCAGCAGCCAGGACACAGCTAACTATGGCTACACCTTC.

This chain connects TRBV12-3 or TRBV12-4 to TRBJ1-2; unclear D gene. The CDR3 extends over 13 amino acids. Trimming stripped 1 base from V and 4 bases from J, with 7 bases between. Here the CDR3 reads CASSLGQVYGYTF. In nucleotides, the CDR3 is TGTGCCAGCAGTTTAGGTCAGGTCTATGGCTACACCTTC.

CDR3 region: CASKVGGQETQYF. DNA for the CDR3: TGTGCCAGTAAGGTGGGGGGCCAAGAGACCCAGTACTTC. The chain employs TRBV19 and TRBJ2-5; a possible D gene is TRBD2 (6 bases). The CDR3 covers 13 residues. Germline values: CDR1 LNHDA, CDR2 SQIVND (reference sequence). Trimming cost V 7 bases and J 1 base, with 10 bases left between them.

This rearrangement joins TRBV19 to TRBJ1-3; possibly TRBD1 for D (6 bases). The ends were cut back, 10 bases at V and 3 bases at J, with 16 bases in the middle. Germline CDR1 is LNHDA and CDR2 is SQIVND (reference sequence). The CDR3 sequence is 14 residues long. CDR3 loop: CATEQGGSGNTIYF. CDR3 in DNA: TGTGCCACCGAACAGGGTGGGAGTGGAAACACCATATATTTT.

The V call is TRBV3-1 (or the pseudogene TRBV3-2), the J call TRBJ1-4; 7 bases map to TRBD1. CDR1 and CDR2 (germline): LGHDT, YNNKEL (reference sequence). The CDR3 runs 14 residues. V dropped 5 bases and J dropped 7; count of bases not matched to a gene: 7. The CDR3 spells CASSSRQGREKLFF. The CDR3 DNA reads TGTGCCAGCAGCTCGCGACAGGGTCGTGAAAAACTGTTTTTT.

This clone was recorded once. The chain has TRBV5-1 and TRBJ2-5; 12 bases fit TRBD2. This CDR3 is built from 18 residues. V lost 4 bases to trimming and J lost 5 bases; unmatched junction nucleotides: 15. The germline V gene has CDR1 SGHRS and CDR2 YFSETQ. In DNA, the CDR3 is TGCGCCAGCAGCCTAGGACTAGCGGGGTACCCTACACGTGAGACCCAGTACTTC. This codes for CASSLGLAGYPTRETQYF. Combining the CDR3 with reference TRBV5-1 and TRBJ2-5 gives the whole variable domain KAGVTQTPRYLIKTRGQQVTLSCSPISGHRSVSWYQQTPGQGLQFLFEYFSETQRNKGNFPGRFSGRQFSNSRSEMNVSTLELGDSALYLCASSLGLAGYPTRETQYFGPGTRLLVL.

The chain recombines TRBV4-2 with TRBJ2-1, with 15 bases aligning to TRBD2. The germline V gene encodes CDR1 LGHNA and CDR2 YNFKEQ. The CDR3 covers 16 residues. The J segment lost 3 bases and the V segment lost 4 bases, leaving 1 base of the junction unmatched. Written as DNA, the CDR3 is TGTGCCAGCAGCCCGGGACTAGCGGGGGGCTACAATGAGCAGTTCTTC. Translating gives CASSPGLAGGYNEQFF.

The chain joins TRBV5-1 to TRBJ2-7; 7 positions agree with TRBD1. V shed 2 bases and J 5 bases; nucleotides not matched to a gene: 4. The CDR3 has 13 amino acids. The germline V gene has CDR1 SGHRS and CDR2 YFSETQ. CDR3: CASSFYRGDEQYF. DNA of the CDR3: TGCGCCAGCAGCTTCTACAGGGGTGACGAGCAGTACTTC.